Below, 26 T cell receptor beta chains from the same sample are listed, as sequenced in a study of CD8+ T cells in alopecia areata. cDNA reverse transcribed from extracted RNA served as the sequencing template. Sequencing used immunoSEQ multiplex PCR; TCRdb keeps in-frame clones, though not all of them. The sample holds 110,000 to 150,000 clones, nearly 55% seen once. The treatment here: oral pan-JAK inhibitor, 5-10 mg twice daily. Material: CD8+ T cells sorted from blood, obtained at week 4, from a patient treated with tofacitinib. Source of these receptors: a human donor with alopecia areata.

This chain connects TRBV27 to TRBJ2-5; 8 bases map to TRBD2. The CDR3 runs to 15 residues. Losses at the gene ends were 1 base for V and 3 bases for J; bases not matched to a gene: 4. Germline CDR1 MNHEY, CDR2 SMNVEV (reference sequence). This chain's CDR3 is CASSLYGGAEETQYF. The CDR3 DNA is TGTGCCAGCAGTTTATACGGGGGGGCCGAAGAGACCCAGTACTTC.

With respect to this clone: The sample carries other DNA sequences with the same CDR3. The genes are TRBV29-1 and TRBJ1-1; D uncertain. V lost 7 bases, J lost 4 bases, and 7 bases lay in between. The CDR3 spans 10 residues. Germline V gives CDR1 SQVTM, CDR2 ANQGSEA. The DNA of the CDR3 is TGCAGCGCTCACGGCACTGAAGCTTTCTTT. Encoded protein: CSAHGTEAFF.

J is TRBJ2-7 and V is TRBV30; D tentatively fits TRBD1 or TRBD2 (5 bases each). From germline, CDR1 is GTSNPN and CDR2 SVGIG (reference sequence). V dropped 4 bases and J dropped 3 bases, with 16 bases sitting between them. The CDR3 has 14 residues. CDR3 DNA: TGTGCCTGGATCCCCGGGACCGAAGGCTACGAGCAGTACTTC. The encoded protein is CAWIPGTEGYEQYF.

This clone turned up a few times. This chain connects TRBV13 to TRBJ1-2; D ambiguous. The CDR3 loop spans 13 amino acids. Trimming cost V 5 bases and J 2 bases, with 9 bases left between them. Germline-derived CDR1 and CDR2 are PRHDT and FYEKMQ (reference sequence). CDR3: CASSADTNYGYTF. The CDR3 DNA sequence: TGTGCCAGCAGCGCAGACACGAACTATGGCTACACCTTC.

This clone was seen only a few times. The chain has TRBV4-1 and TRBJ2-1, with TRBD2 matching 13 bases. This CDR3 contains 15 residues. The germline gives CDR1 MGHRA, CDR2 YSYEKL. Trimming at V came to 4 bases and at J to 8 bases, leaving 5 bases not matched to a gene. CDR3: CASSPGLAGSDEQFF. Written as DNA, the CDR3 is TGCGCCAGCAGCCCGGGACTAGCGGGGTCCGATGAGCAGTTCTTC.

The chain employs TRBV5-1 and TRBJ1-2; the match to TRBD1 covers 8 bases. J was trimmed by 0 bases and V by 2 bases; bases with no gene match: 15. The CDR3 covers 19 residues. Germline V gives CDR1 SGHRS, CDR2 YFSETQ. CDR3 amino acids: CASSLNGQGNLFPNYGYTF. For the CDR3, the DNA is TGCGCCAGCAGCTTAAATGGACAGGGAAATTTATTCCCTAACTATGGCTACACCTTC.

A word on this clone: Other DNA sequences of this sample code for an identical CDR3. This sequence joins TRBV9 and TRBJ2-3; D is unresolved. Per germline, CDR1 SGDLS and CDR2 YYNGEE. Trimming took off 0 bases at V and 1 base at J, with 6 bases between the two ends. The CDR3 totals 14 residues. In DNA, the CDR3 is TGTGCCAGCAGCGTAGCGTCCGGCACAGATACGCAGTATTTT. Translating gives CASSVASGTDTQYF.

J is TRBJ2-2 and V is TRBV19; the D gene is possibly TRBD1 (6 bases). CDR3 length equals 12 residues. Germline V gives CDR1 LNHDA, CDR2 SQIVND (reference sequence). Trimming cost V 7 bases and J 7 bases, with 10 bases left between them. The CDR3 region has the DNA TGTGCCAGTATCGCGGACAGCGGGGAGCTGTTTTTT. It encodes CASIADSGELFF.

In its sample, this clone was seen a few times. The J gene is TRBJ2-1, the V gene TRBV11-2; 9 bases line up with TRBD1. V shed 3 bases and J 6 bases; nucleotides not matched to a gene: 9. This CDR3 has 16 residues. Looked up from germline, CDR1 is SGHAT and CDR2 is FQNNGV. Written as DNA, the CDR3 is TGTGCCAGCAGCTTGGGTCCCGGGACAGGGCGCAATGAGCAGTTCTTC. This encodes CASSLGPGTGRNEQFF.

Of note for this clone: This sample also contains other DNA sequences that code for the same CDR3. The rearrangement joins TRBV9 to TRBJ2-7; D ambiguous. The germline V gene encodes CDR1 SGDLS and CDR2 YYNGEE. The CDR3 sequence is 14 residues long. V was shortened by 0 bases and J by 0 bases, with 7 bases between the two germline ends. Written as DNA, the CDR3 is TGTGCCAGCAGCGTAGGAGGTAGCTCCTACGAGCAGTACTTC. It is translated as CASSVGGSSYEQYF. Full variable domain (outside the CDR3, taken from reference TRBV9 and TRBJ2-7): DSGVTQTPKHLITATGQRVTLRCSPRSGDLSVYWYQQSLDQGLQFLIQYYNGEERAKGNILERFSAQQFPDLHSELNLSSLELGDSALYFCASSVGGSSYEQYFGPGTRLTVT.

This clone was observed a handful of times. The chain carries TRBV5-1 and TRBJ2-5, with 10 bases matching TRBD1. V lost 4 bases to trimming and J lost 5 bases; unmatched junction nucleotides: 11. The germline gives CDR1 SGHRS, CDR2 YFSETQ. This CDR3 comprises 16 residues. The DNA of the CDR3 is TGCGCCAGCAGCACGGGACAGGGGAAGTCGGGGGAGACCCAGTACTTC. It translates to CASSTGQGKSGETQYF. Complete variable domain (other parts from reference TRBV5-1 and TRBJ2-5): KAGVTQTPRYLIKTRGQQVTLSCSPISGHRSVSWYQQTPGQGLQFLFEYFSETQRNKGNFPGRFSGRQFSNSRSEMNVSTLELGDSALYLCASSTGQGKSGETQYFGPGTRLLVL.

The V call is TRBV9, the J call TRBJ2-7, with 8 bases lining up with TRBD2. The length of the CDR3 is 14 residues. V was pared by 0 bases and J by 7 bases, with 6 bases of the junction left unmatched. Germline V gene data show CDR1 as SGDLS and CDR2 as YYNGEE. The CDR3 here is CASSVGAGAEEQYF. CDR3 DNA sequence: TGTGCCAGCAGCGTAGGAGCGGGGGCAGAGGAGCAGTACTTC.

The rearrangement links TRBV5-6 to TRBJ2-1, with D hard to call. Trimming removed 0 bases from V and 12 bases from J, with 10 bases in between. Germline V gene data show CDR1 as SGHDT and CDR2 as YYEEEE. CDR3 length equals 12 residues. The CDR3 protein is CASSLAHLGQFF. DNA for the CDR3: TGTGCCAGCAGCTTGGCCCATCTCGGGCAGTTCTTC.

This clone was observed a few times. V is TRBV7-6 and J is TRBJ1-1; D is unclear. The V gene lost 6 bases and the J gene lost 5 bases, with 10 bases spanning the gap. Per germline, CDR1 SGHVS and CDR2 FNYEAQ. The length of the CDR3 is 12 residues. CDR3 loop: CASRSQYTEAFF. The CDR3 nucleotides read TGTGCCAGCAGATCCCAGTATACTGAAGCTTTCTTT.

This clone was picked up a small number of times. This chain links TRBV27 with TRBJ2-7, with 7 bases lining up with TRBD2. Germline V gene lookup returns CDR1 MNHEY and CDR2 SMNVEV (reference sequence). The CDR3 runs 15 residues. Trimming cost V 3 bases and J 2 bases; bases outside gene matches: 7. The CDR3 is CASSFGGEIPYEQYF. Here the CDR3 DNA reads TGTGCCAGCAGTTTTGGGGGGGAAATTCCCTACGAGCAGTACTTC.

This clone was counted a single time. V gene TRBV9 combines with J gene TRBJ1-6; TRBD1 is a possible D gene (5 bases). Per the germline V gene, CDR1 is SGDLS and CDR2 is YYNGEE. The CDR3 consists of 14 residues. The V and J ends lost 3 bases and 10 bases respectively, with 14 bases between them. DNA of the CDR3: TGTGCCAGCAGCGAGGGGCTTAACTGGTCACCCCTCCACTTT. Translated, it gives CASSEGLNWSPLHF. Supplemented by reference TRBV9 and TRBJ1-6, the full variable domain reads DSGVTQTPKHLITATGQRVTLRCSPRSGDLSVYWYQQSLDQGLQFLIQYYNGEERAKGNILERFSAQQFPDLHSELNLSSLELGDSALYFCASSEGLNWSPLHFGNGTRLTVT.

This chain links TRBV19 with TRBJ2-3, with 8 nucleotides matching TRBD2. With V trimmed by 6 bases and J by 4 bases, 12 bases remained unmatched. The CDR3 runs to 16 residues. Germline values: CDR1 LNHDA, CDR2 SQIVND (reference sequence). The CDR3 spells CASSSTSGLEADTQYF. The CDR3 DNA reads TGTGCCAGTAGCTCAACCTCGGGACTAGAGGCAGATACGCAGTATTTT.

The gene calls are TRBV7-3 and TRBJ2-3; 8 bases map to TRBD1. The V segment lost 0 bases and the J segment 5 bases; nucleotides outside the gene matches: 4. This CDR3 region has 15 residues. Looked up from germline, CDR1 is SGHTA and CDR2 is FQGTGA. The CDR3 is CASSLTRTGLDTQYF. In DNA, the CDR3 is TGTGCCAGCAGCTTAACTAGGACAGGGTTAGATACGCAGTATTTT. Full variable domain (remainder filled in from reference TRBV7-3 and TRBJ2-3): GAGVSQTPSNKVTEKGKYVELRCDPISGHTALYWYRQSLGQGPEFLIYFQGTGAADDSGLPNDRFFAVRPEGSVSTLKIQRTERGDSAVYLCASSLTRTGLDTQYFGPGTRLTVL.

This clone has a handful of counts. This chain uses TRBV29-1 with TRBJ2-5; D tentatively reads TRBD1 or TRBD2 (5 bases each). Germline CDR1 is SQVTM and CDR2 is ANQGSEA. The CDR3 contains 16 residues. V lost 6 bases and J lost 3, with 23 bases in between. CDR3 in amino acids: CSVGGGPNLPEETQYF. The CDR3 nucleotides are TGCAGCGTGGGTGGGGGACCGAACCTACCCGAAGAGACCCAGTACTTC.

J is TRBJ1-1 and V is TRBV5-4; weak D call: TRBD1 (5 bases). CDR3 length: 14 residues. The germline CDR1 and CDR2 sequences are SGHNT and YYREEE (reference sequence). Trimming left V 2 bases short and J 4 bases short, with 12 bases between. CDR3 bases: TGTGCCAGCAGCTTTTTCGGGGGGAGCACTGAAGCTTTCTTT. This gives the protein CASSFFGGSTEAFF.

The CDR3 is CASSPTTGTEYNSPLHF. The CDR3 DNA reads TGCGCCAGCAGCCCGACTACCGGGACAGAATATAATTCACCCCTCCACTTT. The chain is built from TRBV4-1 and TRBJ1-6; 7 nucleotides agree with TRBD1. The V gene end was trimmed by 4 bases and the J gene end by 4 bases; junction bases not matched to a gene: 10. The CDR3 contains 17 residues. CDR1 MGHRA and CDR2 YSYEKL come from the germline V gene.

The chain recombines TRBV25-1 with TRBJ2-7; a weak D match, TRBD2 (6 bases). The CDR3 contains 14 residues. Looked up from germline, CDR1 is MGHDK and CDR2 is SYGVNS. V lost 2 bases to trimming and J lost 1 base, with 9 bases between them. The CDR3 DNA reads TGTGCCAGCAGTGAAAAGGAGGGTTCCTACGAGCAGTACTTC. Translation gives CASSEKEGSYEQYF.

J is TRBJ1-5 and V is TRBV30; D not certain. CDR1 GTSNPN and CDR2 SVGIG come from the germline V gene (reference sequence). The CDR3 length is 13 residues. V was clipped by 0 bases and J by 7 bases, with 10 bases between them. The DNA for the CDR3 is TGTGCCTGGAGTGTGGGGTTACAACAGCCCCAGCATTTT. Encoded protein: CAWSVGLQQPQHF. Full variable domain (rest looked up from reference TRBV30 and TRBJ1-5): SQTIHQWPATLVQPVGSPLSLECTVEGTSNPNLYWYRQAAGRGLQLLFYSVGIGQISSEVPQNLSASRPQDRQFILSSKKLLLSDSGFYLCAWSVGLQQPQHFGDGTRLSIL.

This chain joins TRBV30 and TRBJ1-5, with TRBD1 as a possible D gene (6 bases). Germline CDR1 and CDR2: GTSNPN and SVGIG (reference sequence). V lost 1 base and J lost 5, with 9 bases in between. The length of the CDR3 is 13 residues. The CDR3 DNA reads TGTGCCTGGAGTGAACAGGGTGATCAGCCCCAGCATTTT. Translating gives CAWSEQGDQPQHF.

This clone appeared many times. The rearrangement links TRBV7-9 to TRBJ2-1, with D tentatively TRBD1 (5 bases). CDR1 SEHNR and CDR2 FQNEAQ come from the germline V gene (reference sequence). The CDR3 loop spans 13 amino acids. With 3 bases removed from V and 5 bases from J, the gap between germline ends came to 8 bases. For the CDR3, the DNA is TGTGCCAGCAGCTTCGGACAAAACAATGAGCAGTTCTTC. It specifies CASSFGQNNEQFF.

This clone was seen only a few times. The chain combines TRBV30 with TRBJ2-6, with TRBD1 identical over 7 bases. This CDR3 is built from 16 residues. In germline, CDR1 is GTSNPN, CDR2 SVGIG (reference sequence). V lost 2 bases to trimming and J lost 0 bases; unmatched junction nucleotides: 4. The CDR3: CAWSSTGRSGANVLTF. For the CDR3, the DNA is TGTGCCTGGAGTTCGACAGGGCGCTCTGGGGCCAACGTCCTGACTTTC.